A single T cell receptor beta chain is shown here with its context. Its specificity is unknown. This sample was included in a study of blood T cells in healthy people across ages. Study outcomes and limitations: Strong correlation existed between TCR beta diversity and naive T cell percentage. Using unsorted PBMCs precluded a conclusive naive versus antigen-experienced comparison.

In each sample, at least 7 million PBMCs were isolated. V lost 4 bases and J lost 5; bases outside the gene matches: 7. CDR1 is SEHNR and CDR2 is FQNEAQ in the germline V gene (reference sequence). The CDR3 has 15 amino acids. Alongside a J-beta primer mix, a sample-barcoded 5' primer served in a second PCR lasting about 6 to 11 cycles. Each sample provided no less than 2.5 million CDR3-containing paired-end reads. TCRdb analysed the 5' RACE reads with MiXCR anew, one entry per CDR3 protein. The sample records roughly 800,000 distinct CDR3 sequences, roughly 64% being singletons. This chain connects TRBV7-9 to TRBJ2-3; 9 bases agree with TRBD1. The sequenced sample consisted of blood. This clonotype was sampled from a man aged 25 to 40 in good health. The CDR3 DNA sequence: TGTGCCAGCAGCTATGACAGGGGGGATATAGATACGCAGTATTTT. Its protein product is CASSYDRGDIDTQYF. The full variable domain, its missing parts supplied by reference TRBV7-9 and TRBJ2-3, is DTGVSQNPRHKITKRGQNVTFRCDPISEHNRLYWYRQTLGQGPEFLTYFQNEAQLEKSRLLSDRFSAERPKGSFSTLEIQRTEQGDSAMYLCASSYDRGDIDTQYFGPGTRLTVL.